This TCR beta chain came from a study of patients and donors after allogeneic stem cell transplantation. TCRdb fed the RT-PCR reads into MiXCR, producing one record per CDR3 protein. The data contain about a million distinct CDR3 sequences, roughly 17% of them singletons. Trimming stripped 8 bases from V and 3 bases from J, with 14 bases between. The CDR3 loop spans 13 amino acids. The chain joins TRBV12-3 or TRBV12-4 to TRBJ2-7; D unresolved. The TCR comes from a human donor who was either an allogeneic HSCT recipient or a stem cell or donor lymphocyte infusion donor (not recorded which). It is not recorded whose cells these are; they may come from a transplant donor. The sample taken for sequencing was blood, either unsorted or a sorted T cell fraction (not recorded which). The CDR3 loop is CASALMGNYEQYF. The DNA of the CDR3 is TGTGCCAGCGCCCTTATGGGGAACTACGAGCAGTACTTC.